This paragraph reports one TCR beta chain. Its cognate antigen has yet to be identified. No much larger clone is present one base from it, and per-base qualities are unavailable. The record originates from a study of beta chain features in type 1 diabetes listed by TCRdb under 2018. In the study overall: Mean age, gender distribution, total cell number and subset yield were not different between patients and healthy donors. A total of 107,917,701 sorted cells were examined across all samples, and the number of cells per subset was strongly correlated with RNA yield. The study compared the TCRB repertoires of sorted circulating CD4+ T cell subsets in recently diagnosed type 1 diabetes patients with those in matched healthy donors. Regulatory and stem cell-like memory subsets were isolated from only 8 patients and roughly eight healthy donors, whereas naive and central memory subsets came from all 30 or so donors. The study at large found these results: Naive, central memory and regulatory TCRB repertoires appeared to be more similar among patients than among healthy donors. Sequencing cDNA rather than genomic DNA could over-represent highly expressing activated cells, although activation and CD3 levels did not differ between groups. Type 1 diabetes patients showed a moderate but significant shortening of TCRB CDR3 length in all four CD4+ subsets. Only small numbers of individuals were included in the HLA sub-analyses, which left unresolved whether HLA type had any influence on TCRB rearrangement. At VDJ recombination sites, type 1 diabetes patients had fewer insertions and more deleted nucleotides, which implies abnormalities in thymic rearrangement. PCR might favor shorter templates, but patient and control samples were amplified and corrected together, so any skew would affect both groups equally.

Each donor gave one peripheral blood draw, averaging roughly 120 mL, which was collected into heparinised tubes. A BD FACSAria II and a panel including CD45RO, CCR7, CD25, CD127, CD95 and CD27 were used to sort naive, central memory, regulatory and stem cell-like memory CD4+ T cells. A purity above 95% was achieved for all sorted populations. PBMCs were isolated right away by Lymphoprep density gradient centrifugation and were stained directly, without culture. Samples were stained and sorted in pairs, with one healthy donor and one patient per experiment, so that batch effects were minimized. The CDR3, cysteine through phenylalanine, is 15 amino acids long. Only the CDR3 part of the read is kept: 45 bases, read in frame from the first base. The entire isolated RNA was reverse transcribed using the High Capacity cDNA Reverse Transcription Kit, and thus expressed TCRB transcripts were sequenced. Naive, central memory and regulatory T cell samples underwent deep immunoSEQ sequencing, averaging roughly 3.5 million total reads per sample. After sorted cells were lysed in RLT buffer, RNA was extracted with DNase-treated RNeasy Micro or Mini kits, with the choice depending on cell number. Each cell subset was processed on its own to prevent cross-contamination, while patient and healthy donor samples were processed together. TCRB sequences were amplified from cDNA with the immunoSEQ multiplex PCR, producing 87-bp fragments spanning the CDR3 region. Sequencing of the amplicons was performed on the Illumina HiSeq platform. The study's processing was this. PCR bias was computationally corrected using synthetic template baselines, reads within Hamming distance 2 were collapsed, and singletons that could not be merged were discarded. Reads were aligned to IMGT to assign V, D and J genes, CDR3 length, and insertions or deletions at six rearrangement sites. Within each subset, clonotype counts were normalized to sorted cell number, and only after that were true diversity and Gini coefficients computed with the tcR R package. The overlap coefficient, calculated on TCRB nucleotide sequences, was used to quantify repertoire sharing. TCRdb provides this immuneACCESS table in a form limited to in-frame rearrangements. Some clones are lacking; in checked studies, under half of them reflect an unresolved V gene, and why the rest are absent is not known. The DNA was the basis for D and trimming; V, J and clone size are from that table. A total of fewer than 350,000 clones appear in this sample, about 8.5% of them only once. Clones ranked in the top ten supply more than 0.8% of the sample.

This TCR was recovered from a woman between 18 and 29 years old in good health. The sample was central memory CD4+ T cells from blood. Recombination linked TRBV21-1 to TRBJ2-3; TRBD2 is the table's D call, not checked against the DNA. TRBV21-1 is deemed a pseudogene. The CDR3 region: CASRGTGASTDTQYF. DNA sequence: TGTGCCAGCAGGGGGACGGGAGCCAGTACAGATACGCAGTATTTT.